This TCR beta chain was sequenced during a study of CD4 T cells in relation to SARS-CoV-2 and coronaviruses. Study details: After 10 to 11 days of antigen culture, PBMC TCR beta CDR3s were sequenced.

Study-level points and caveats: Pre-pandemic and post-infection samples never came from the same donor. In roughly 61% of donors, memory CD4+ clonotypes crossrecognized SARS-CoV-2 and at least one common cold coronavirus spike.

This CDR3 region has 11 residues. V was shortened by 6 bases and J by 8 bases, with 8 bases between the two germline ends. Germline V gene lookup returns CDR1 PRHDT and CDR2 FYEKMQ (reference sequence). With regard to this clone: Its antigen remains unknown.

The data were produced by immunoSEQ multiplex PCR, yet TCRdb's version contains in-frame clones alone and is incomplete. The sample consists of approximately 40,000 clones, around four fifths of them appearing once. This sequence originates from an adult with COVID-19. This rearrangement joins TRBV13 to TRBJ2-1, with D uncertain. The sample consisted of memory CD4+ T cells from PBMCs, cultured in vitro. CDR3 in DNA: TGTGCCAGCAGTCTCGGCGATGAGCAGTTCTTC. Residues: CASSLGDEQFF.